These 24 T cell receptor beta chains were sequenced from one sample in a study of blood T cell repertoires in COVID-19. This table comes from immunoSEQ multiplex PCR, and its TCRdb copy is limited to in-frame clones, with some not included. The sample has about 180,000 clones, around 87% seen once; the top ten hold 2.5% to 3.5%. Material for sequencing was peripheral blood. These receptors were taken from a woman aged 30 to 39 with active or convalescent COVID-19.

The chain's CDR3 is CASSRPTGNTEAFF. The CDR3 DNA follows: TGTGCCAGCAGTCGCCCGACAGGGAACACTGAAGCTTTCTTT. The chain uses TRBV6-5 and TRBJ1-1; maybe TRBD1 (6 bases). Germline assignment: CDR1 MNHEY and CDR2 SVGAGI. Trimming took off 5 bases at V and 1 base at J, with 11 bases between the two ends. The CDR3 loop spans 14 amino acids.

The rearrangement links TRBV7-6 to TRBJ2-1; D is perhaps TRBD1 (6 bases). Looked up from germline, CDR1 is SGHVS and CDR2 is FNYEAQ. The V and J ends lost 4 bases and 0 bases respectively, with 13 bases between them. The CDR3 spans 16 residues. The CDR3 bases are TGTGCCAGCAGCTCCCTAACAGGGAGCTCCTACAATGAGCAGTTCTTC. This codes for CASSSLTGSSYNEQFF.

The sample holds one count of this clone. The V call is TRBV28, the J call TRBJ1-2; D remains unclear. The V end lost 6 bases, the J end lost 4 bases, and 12 bases lay between the germline ends. Germline V gene data show CDR1 as MDHEN and CDR2 as SYDVKM. There are 13 residues in the CDR3. This CDR3 reads CASRNERGYGYTF. CDR3 nucleotide sequence: TGTGCCAGCAGAAATGAGCGCGGCTATGGCTACACCTTC.

The rearrangement joins TRBV5-1 to TRBJ2-7; the D gene is possibly TRBD2 (5 bases). The V and J ends lost 4 bases and 1 base respectively, with 12 bases between them. This CDR3 contains 14 residues. Germline CDR1 SGHRS, CDR2 YFSETQ. The CDR3 DNA follows: TGCGCCAGCAGCGGGCGGGCAGATTCCTACGAGCAGTACTTC. It encodes CASSGRADSYEQYF.

This clone has just a few counts. This sequence joins TRBV2 and TRBJ2-2, with 8 bases matching TRBD2. CDR1 SNHLY and CDR2 FYNNEI come from the germline V gene. The J segment lost 4 bases and the V segment lost 6 bases, leaving 10 bases of the junction unmatched. The CDR3 loop spans 16 amino acids. The CDR3 nucleotides are TGTGCCAGCAGACCCAGGACTAGCTGGGGCACCGGGGAGCTGTTTTTT. Protein product: CASRPRTSWGTGELFF.

This clone was observed once. This sequence joins TRBV28 and TRBJ1-1; 7 positions match TRBD1. The CDR3 is made up of 17 amino acids. The V gene's germline CDR1 is MDHEN and CDR2 SYDVKM. V gave up 2 bases and J gave up 1 base; unmatched junction bases: 10. CDR3 sequence (DNA): TGTGCCAGCAGTTTAGAAGGCAGGGGGTCCAGGAACACTGAAGCTTTCTTT. Translation gives CASSLEGRGSRNTEAFF.

V gene TRBV27 combines with J gene TRBJ2-1, with a weak D call TRBD2 (7 bases). Trimming left V 6 bases short and J 9 bases short, with 18 bases between. CDR3 length: 14 residues. Germline V gives CDR1 MNHEY, CDR2 SMNVEV (reference sequence). The CDR3 nucleotides read TGTGCCAGCAGGATTTTCGGGGGGCCTTCTGAGCAGTTCTTC. This gives the protein CASRIFGGPSEQFF.

The chain carries TRBV19 and TRBJ1-2, with 7 bases lining up with TRBD1. The CDR3 runs to 14 residues. Germline CDR1 LNHDA, CDR2 SQIVND (reference sequence). V lost 4 bases and J lost 4; bases outside the gene matches: 6. CDR3 amino acids: CASSTTDRPYGYTF. The CDR3 DNA is TGTGCCAGTAGTACGACGGACAGGCCCTATGGCTACACCTTC.

This clone was counted between two and nine times. The V and J genes are TRBV19 and TRBJ1-2; D is ambiguous. V lost 10 bases to trimming and J lost 2 bases, with 11 bases between them. Germline CDR1 is LNHDA and CDR2 is SQIVND (reference sequence). The CDR3 extends over 12 amino acids. The CDR3 nucleotides are TGTGCCATTCGTCGAGAAAACTATGGCTACACCTTC. It codes for CAIRRENYGYTF.

V and J are TRBV10-3 and TRBJ1-1; D ambiguous. V dropped 1 base and J dropped 0 bases, with 3 bases sitting between them. This CDR3 has 13 residues. CDR1 and CDR2 from the germline V gene are ENHRY and SYGVKD. The CDR3 reads CAISEFMNTEAFF. The CDR3 DNA reads as TGTGCCATCAGTGAGTTTATGAACACTGAAGCTTTCTTT.

V usage is TRBV2 and J usage is TRBJ1-1; 9 nucleotides match TRBD1. V was pared by 7 bases and J by 3 bases, with 3 bases of the junction left unmatched. This CDR3 is 13 amino acids long. In germline, CDR1 is SNHLY, CDR2 FYNNEI. CDR3 DNA: TGTGCCAGCACGACAGGGGGGTACACTGAAGCTTTCTTT. It codes for CASTTGGYTEAFF.

DNA of the CDR3: TGTGCCACCAGTCCAGGGTTTAACTATGGCTACACCTTC. Residues: CATSPGFNYGYTF. The chain links TRBV24-1 to TRBJ1-2; TRBD1 might be the D (5 bases). The germline gives CDR1 KGHDR, CDR2 SFDVKD. Trimming stripped 6 bases from V and 1 base from J, with 8 bases between. This CDR3 has 13 residues.

The chain carries TRBV5-1 and TRBJ2-1; D is uncertain. There are 14 residues in the CDR3. The germline V gene has CDR1 SGHRS and CDR2 YFSETQ. Trimming took off 0 bases at V and 3 bases at J, with 7 bases between the two ends. The CDR3 coding sequence is TGCGCCAGCAGCTTGGCTCTAAACTACAATGAGCAGTTCTTC. It specifies CASSLALNYNEQFF.

V and J are TRBV7-9 and TRBJ1-4, with TRBD1 as a possible D gene (5 bases). In germline, CDR1 is SEHNR, CDR2 FQNEAQ (reference sequence). V lost 0 bases to trimming and J lost 6 bases, with 14 bases between them. The CDR3 totals 16 residues. This CDR3 is CASSLAGQGRDEKLFF. The CDR3 nucleotides are TGTGCCAGCAGCTTAGCGGGGCAGGGCAGGGATGAAAAACTGTTTTTT.

This clone appeared a few times. The chain joins TRBV27 to TRBJ1-2; the D gene is possibly TRBD1 (6 bases). V lost 5 bases and J lost 2, with 15 bases in between. CDR1 and CDR2 (germline): MNHEY, SMNVEV (reference sequence). The CDR3 has 15 amino acids. CDR3: CASSARGGANYGYTF. The CDR3, as DNA: TGTGCCAGCAGTGCACGGGGGGGGGCGAACTATGGCTACACCTTC.

This chain links TRBV5-1 with TRBJ1-2, with TRBD1 as a possible D gene (5 bases). Per germline, CDR1 SGHRS and CDR2 YFSETQ. The CDR3 has 17 amino acids. Deletions cut 1 base from V and 1 base from J, with 17 bases between. The DNA for the CDR3 is TGCGCCAGCAGCTTGTCCTTGGGATGGAGGGGTAACTATGGCTACACCTTC. Translating it yields CASSLSLGWRGNYGYTF.

V is TRBV6-2 or TRBV6-3 and J is TRBJ1-2; no firm D call. With 3 bases removed from V and 8 bases from J, the gap between germline ends came to 10 bases. The germline gives CDR1 MNHEY, CDR2 SVGEGT. This CDR3 is built from 12 residues. The CDR3 bases are TGTGCCAGCAGTTATAATGCGGGAGGCTACACCTTC. Residues: CASSYNAGGYTF.

CDR3 DNA sequence: TGTGCCACCAGTGAGGCCGGGACAGGGAAGGGCACAGATACGCAGTATTTT. Encoded protein: CATSEAGTGKGTDTQYF. The chain couples TRBV24-1 to TRBJ2-3; the match to TRBD1 covers 9 bases. The CDR3 runs to 17 residues. The V gene end was trimmed by 4 bases and the J gene end by 1 base; junction bases not matched to a gene: 8. CDR1 is KGHDR and CDR2 is SFDVKD in the germline V gene.

The chain couples TRBV5-6 to TRBJ2-7; no definite D call. Between the trimmed V and J ends, which lost 0 bases and 0 bases, there was a span of 7 bases. The CDR3 covers 14 residues. Germline CDR1 and CDR2: SGHDT and YYEEEE. The CDR3 loop reads CASSLGDNSYEQYF. For the CDR3, the DNA is TGTGCCAGCAGCTTGGGAGACAACTCCTACGAGCAGTACTTC.

The CDR3: CASSVSPGGMNTEAFF. The CDR3 region has the DNA TGTGCCAGCAGCGTGAGCCCGGGAGGGATGAACACTGAAGCTTTCTTT. The chain is built from TRBV9 and TRBJ1-1; D ambiguous. Germline V CDR1 and CDR2: SGDLS, YYNGEE. The CDR3 length is 16 residues. Between the trimmed V and J ends, which lost 2 bases and 0 bases, there was a span of 14 bases.

The rearrangement joins TRBV12-3 or TRBV12-4 to TRBJ1-2; D remains ambiguous. The CDR3 length is 13 residues. The V gene lost 1 base and the J gene lost 4 bases, with 7 bases spanning the gap. CDR3 sequence: CASSLGRGYGYTF. CDR3 sequence (DNA): TGTGCCAGCAGTTTAGGGCGAGGCTATGGCTACACCTTC.

The chain is built from TRBV24-1 and TRBJ2-1; TRBD2 matches 8 bases. CDR1 and CDR2 (germline): KGHDR, SFDVKD. This CDR3 comprises 15 residues. Losses at the gene ends were 3 bases for V and 7 bases for J; bases not matched to a gene: 7. The CDR3 here is CATSDPAGVSNEQFF. The CDR3 bases are TGTGCCACCAGTGATCCAGCGGGAGTGTCTAATGAGCAGTTCTTC.

The CDR3 sequence: CASSLDRADYGYTF. CDR3 nucleotides: TGTGCCAGCAGCTTAGACAGGGCAGACTATGGCTACACCTTC. This chain connects TRBV7-2 to TRBJ1-2; possible D gene TRBD1, 6 bases. V was trimmed by 1 base and J by 3 bases, leaving 9 bases between them. The CDR3 sequence is 14 residues long. The V gene's germline CDR1 is SGHTA and CDR2 FQGNSA.

This clone was recorded only once. The J gene is TRBJ1-1, the V gene TRBV19; TRBD1 agrees at 7 bases. Looked up from germline, CDR1 is LNHDA and CDR2 is SQIVND (reference sequence). The CDR3 is 16 residues long. J lost 4 bases, V lost 4 bases, and 12 bases had no gene match. CDR3 sequence (DNA): TGTGCCAGTAGTACTGATAGGGGGCAAAAGACCACTGAAGCTTTCTTT. This encodes CASSTDRGQKTTEAFF.